Following are 3 T cell receptor beta chains from one sample sequenced in a study of Ad26.COV2.S vaccination and SARS-CoV-2 variants (dated by TCRdb to the early 2020s). Explained via the paper, the treatment or condition label denotes: some 20 received Ad26.COV2.S at low or high dose, single or two shots; roughly 5 received placebo; per-sample allocation not given. For vaccine and placebo recipients, the sequenced repertoires came from samples collected on day 63 after the first injection. The library was built by means of the immunoSEQ multiplex PCR assay. Imported from immuneACCESS, the table was reduced by TCRdb to in-frame sequences with V and J called. These copies leave out some clones; in studies compared against another copy, an unresolved V gene accounts for under half, and the cause of the remainder is not known. Present in this sample are fewer than 400,000 clones, around nine tenths of which were seen just once. 1.5% to 2% of the sample is in the top ten clones.

The sample here was peripheral blood, taken in a trial of Ad26.COV2.S vaccine versus placebo. Every receptor here comes from a person aged 18 to 65 who received the Ad26.COV2.S COVID-19 vaccine or a placebo.

This chain joins TRBV24-1 and TRBJ2-3; 12 nucleotides line up with TRBD2. Germline lookup yields CDR1 KGHDR and CDR2 SFDVKD. This CDR3 contains 17 residues. The V and J ends lost 9 bases and 4 bases, in that order; junction bases with no gene match: 13. The chain's CDR3 is CATQGASGRASADTQYF. The CDR3 DNA reads as TGTGCCACCCAGGGGGCTAGCGGGAGGGCCTCCGCAGATACGCAGTATTTT.

J is TRBJ2-7 and V is TRBV28; 8 bases are a match to TRBD2. The CDR3 loop spans 14 amino acids. The germline V gene has CDR1 MDHEN and CDR2 SYDVKM. The V segment lost 3 bases and the J segment 6 bases; nucleotides outside the gene matches: 7. The CDR3 protein is CASSFAGGLSEQYF. CDR3 nucleotides: TGTGCCAGCAGTTTTGCGGGGGGCCTAAGCGAGCAGTACTTC.

The chain combines TRBV10-3 with TRBJ1-2, with a tentative D call TRBD1 (6 bases). CDR1 and CDR2 from the germline V gene are ENHRY and SYGVKD. Trimming cost V 7 bases and J 8 bases, with 17 bases left between them. The CDR3 has 13 amino acids. CDR3 region: CAITDDRSGGYTF. CDR3 sequence (DNA): TGTGCCATCACTGACGACAGGTCGGGCGGCTACACCTTC.